This TCR beta chain comes out of a study of regulatory T cells in long-lasting Graves disease. Across the study: The antithyroid drugs taken by newly diagnosed Graves' patients had been used for under 3 months. Study-level points and caveats: Sampling was limited to peripheral blood rather than thyroid tissue.

The V gene lost 5 bases and the J gene lost 5 bases, with 16 bases spanning the gap. The CDR3 runs to 14 residues. CDR1 SGHAT and CDR2 FQNNGV come from the germline V gene. A note on this clonotype: Its antigen is undetermined.

Time point meaning: newly diagnosed GD, antithyroid drugs for less than 3 months. The authors made the TCR library using RNA they extracted from PBMCs. Both iRepertoire HTBI primers and Arm-PCR of CDR3 regions were used to build the TCR beta libraries. TCRdb called the multiplex PCR reads again in MiXCR, with one record for every CDR3 protein. This sample yields 620,000 or so distinct CDR3 sequences, of which less than 20% are seen a single time; about 17% belongs to the top ten. The same sample was also used in a study of T cells in Graves' hyperthyroidism and ophthalmopathy. From that paper: Graves' hyperthyroidism was deemed stable given no ophthalmopathy progression within 18 months. Also found in blood were most expanded thyroid clonotypes above 0.001.

Material: peripheral blood mononuclear cells (PBMCs), obtained at new diagnosis, from a patient treated with antithyroid drugs. The TCR comes from a woman in her twenties or thirties with Graves disease. V usage is TRBV11-2 and J usage is TRBJ2-7; D may be TRBD1 (5 bases). CDR3 DNA sequence: TGTGCCAGCAGCAAGAGTAGTTGGGGCGACGAGCAGTACTTC. Translating gives CASSKSSWGDEQYF.